The 30 T cell receptor beta chains given below trace back to one sample, sequenced in a study of beta chain features in type 1 diabetes. Every isolated RNA sample was fully reverse transcribed, so sequencing captured expressed TCRB transcripts. Only in-frame clones appear in the TCRdb table, and some are missing; sequencing was by immunoSEQ multiplex PCR. This table has about 620,000 clones, around a sixth appearing once. Sample: naive CD4+ T cells from blood. The source is a man aged 18 to 29 in good health.

In this sample, this clone turned up a few times. The chain recombines TRBV7-9 with TRBJ1-5; D is ambiguous. Trimming took off 4 bases at V and 0 bases at J, with 13 bases between the two ends. Per the germline V gene, CDR1 is SEHNR and CDR2 is FQNEAQ (reference sequence). This CDR3 is built from 16 residues. CDR3 sequence: CASSSNSYISNQPQHF. In DNA, the CDR3 is TGTGCCAGCAGCTCCAACAGCTATATTAGCAATCAGCCCCAGCATTTT.

This clone has just a few counts. The chain recombines TRBV28 with TRBJ2-4, with D maybe TRBD1 (5 bases). Germline-derived CDR1 and CDR2 are MDHEN and SYDVKM. Trimming shortened V by 8 bases and J by 0 bases, and 14 bases separated the two germline ends. CDR3 length equals 15 residues. Here the CDR3 DNA reads TGTGCCAGCGGGCGACAGTCTCTAGCCAAAAACATTCAGTACTTC. This gives the protein CASGRQSLAKNIQYF.

The V and J genes are TRBV2 and TRBJ2-7; D remains ambiguous. Trimming removed 5 bases at V and 4 bases at J, with 9 bases between. This CDR3 contains 12 residues. Germline CDR1 SNHLY, CDR2 FYNNEI. The CDR3 nucleotides read TGTGCCAGCAGTCAAGGCCGATACGAGCAGTACTTC. Residues: CASSQGRYEQYF.

This chain links TRBV28 with TRBJ1-6; D gene unclear. CDR3 size: 12 residues. Trimming shortened V by 3 bases and J by 9 bases, and 6 bases separated the two germline ends. CDR1 is MDHEN, CDR2 SYDVKM, per germline. CDR3 DNA sequence: TGTGCCAGCAGTTTCCGGGGTTCACCCCTCCACTTT. It is translated as CASSFRGSPLHF. Variable domain in full (rest from reference TRBV28 and TRBJ1-6): DVKVTQSSRYLVKRTGEKVFLECVQDMDHENMFWYRQDPGLGLRLIYFSYDVKMKEKGDIPEGYSVSREKKERFSLILESASTNQTSMYLCASSFRGSPLHFGNGTRLTVT.

The chain has TRBV7-2 and TRBJ2-7; D possibly corresponds to TRBD1 (6 bases). CDR3 length: 14 residues. Germline assignment: CDR1 SGHTA and CDR2 FQGNSA. The V and J ends lost 6 bases and 5 bases respectively, with 17 bases between them. Here the CDR3 DNA reads TGTGCCAGCAGACTGGAATGGACAGCACACGAGCAGTACTTC. It encodes CASRLEWTAHEQYF. Complete variable domain (other parts from reference TRBV7-2 and TRBJ2-7): GAGVSQSPSNKVTEKGKDVELRCDPISGHTALYWYRQSLGQGLEFLIYFQGNSAPDKSGLPSDRFSAERTGGSVSTLTIQRTQQEDSAVYLCASRLEWTAHEQYFGPGTRLTVT.

This sequence joins TRBV18 and TRBJ1-1; D is possibly TRBD1 (6 bases). Per the germline V gene, CDR1 is KGHSH and CDR2 is LQKENI. V lost 1 base, J lost 6 bases, and 18 bases lay in between. The CDR3 sequence is 16 residues long. CDR3 nucleotide sequence: TGTGCCAGCTCACCACTGGACAGAGCTTCCTACTCTGAAGCTTTCTTT. It encodes CASSPLDRASYSEAFF.

This chain uses TRBV5-6 with TRBJ1-5; 8 bases align to TRBD1. Losses at the gene ends were 0 bases for V and 5 bases for J; bases not matched to a gene: 4. Per germline, CDR1 SGHDT and CDR2 YYEEEE. There are 15 residues in the CDR3. The CDR3: CASSLVQGADQPQHF. The CDR3 nucleotides read TGTGCCAGCAGCTTGGTCCAGGGGGCGGATCAGCCCCAGCATTTT.

This clone was seen a handful of times. The CDR3 DNA follows: TGTGCCAGCAGCTTAAGGCCCGGAGATACGCAGTATTTT. Translation gives CASSLRPGDTQYF. This chain joins TRBV7-3 and TRBJ2-3; no clear D gene. Germline CDR1 reads SGHTA; CDR2 reads FQGTGA. CDR3 length: 13 amino acids. The V end lost 1 base, the J end lost 5 bases, and 7 bases lay between the germline ends.

This clone was seen only a few times. The CDR3 coding sequence is TGTGCCAGCAGCTTAGGCAGGGATGCCTATGGCTACACCTTC. Translation gives CASSLGRDAYGYTF. The gene calls are TRBV7-9 and TRBJ1-2, with D perhaps TRBD1 (5 bases). CDR3 size: 14 residues. V was shortened by 1 base and J by 4 bases, with 10 bases between the two germline ends. Germline CDR1 reads SEHNR; CDR2 reads FQNEAQ (reference sequence).

This chain connects TRBV27 to TRBJ2-1; D might be TRBD2 (5 bases). Germline V gene sequence: CDR1 MNHEY, CDR2 SMNVEV (reference sequence). The V end lost 0 bases, the J end lost 5 bases, and 8 bases lay between the germline ends. CDR3 size: 14 residues. The CDR3 coding sequence is TGTGCCAGCAGTTTATCTGGAGGCCACAATGAGCAGTTCTTC. As protein: CASSLSGGHNEQFF.

This clone was counted a few times. V is TRBV2 and J is TRBJ1-1; D perhaps matches TRBD1 (5 bases). The CDR3 covers 13 residues. The germline V gene encodes CDR1 SNHLY and CDR2 FYNNEI. Trimming took off 5 bases at V and 11 bases at J, with 18 bases between the two ends. CDR3 region: CASSPRGHLGAFF. The CDR3 DNA reads as TGTGCCAGCAGTCCCCGTGGACATTTGGGGGCTTTCTTT.

The chain links TRBV7-2 to TRBJ2-7, with TRBD2 matching over 8 bases. Trimming cost V 5 bases and J 3 bases; bases outside gene matches: 3. CDR3 size: 13 residues. Germline V gene data show CDR1 as SGHTA and CDR2 as FQGNSA. CDR3: CASSPSGGYEQYF. DNA for the CDR3: TGTGCCAGCAGCCCCAGCGGGGGCTACGAGCAGTACTTC.

The chain joins TRBV4-1 to TRBJ2-5; D gene unclear. The CDR3 covers 13 residues. Trimming took off 4 bases at V and 6 bases at J, with 12 bases between the two ends. Germline V gene data show CDR1 as MGHRA and CDR2 as YSYEKL. The CDR3 DNA is TGCGCCAGCAGCCTTGCCCCCCAGCAGACCCAGTACTTC. It encodes CASSLAPQQTQYF.

V and J are TRBV18 and TRBJ2-1, with 9 bases that match TRBD1. Trimming at V came to 3 bases and at J to 3 bases, leaving 6 bases not matched to a gene. This CDR3 comprises 16 residues. Germline V gene data show CDR1 as KGHSH and CDR2 as LQKENI. The CDR3 bases are TGTGCCAGCTCACCCCGGGACAGGGTTATCTACAATGAGCAGTTCTTC. It specifies CASSPRDRVIYNEQFF. Drawing the rest from reference TRBV18 and TRBJ2-1, the complete variable domain is NAGVMQNPRHLVRRRGQEARLRCSPMKGHSHVYWYRQLPEEGLKFMVYLQKENIIDESGMPKERFSAEFPKEGPSILRIQQVVRGDSAAYFCASSPRDRVIYNEQFFGPGTRLTVL.

This clone occurred a few times. The chain carries TRBV19 and TRBJ2-3; 8 bases line up with TRBD2. The CDR3 is made up of 17 amino acids. The germline V gene has CDR1 LNHDA and CDR2 SQIVND (reference sequence). J gave up 1 base and V 5 bases, and 11 bases lay outside the gene matches. This CDR3 is CASSLWGGGPGTDTQYF. CDR3 DNA sequence: TGTGCCAGTAGTTTATGGGGCGGGGGGCCAGGCACAGATACGCAGTATTTT. The complete variable domain, with remaining parts taken from reference TRBV19 and TRBJ2-3, reads DGGITQSPKYLFRKEGQNVTLSCEQNLNHDAMYWYRQDPGQGLRLIYYSQIVNDFQKGDIAEGYSVSREKKESFPLTVTSAQKNPTAFYLCASSLWGGGPGTDTQYFGPGTRLTVL.

This clone has just a few counts. One end of the junction varies from germline; a read error may be responsible. The rearrangement joins TRBV7-7 to TRBJ2-5; 8 positions match TRBD1. This CDR3 is built from 14 residues. Per germline, CDR1 SSHAT and CDR2 FNYEAQ (reference sequence). In DNA, the CDR3 is TGTGCTAGCAGCCATGGACAGGGACAAGAGACCCAGTACTTC. This encodes CASSHGQGQETQYF.

This clone was counted only a few times. The chain is built from TRBV5-1 and TRBJ2-7; 8 positions agree with TRBD1. CDR1 SGHRS and CDR2 YFSETQ come from the germline V gene. Trimming cost V 0 bases and J 2 bases; bases outside gene matches: 4. The CDR3 loop spans 15 amino acids. This CDR3 is CASSLGRTGTYEQYF. The CDR3 DNA reads TGCGCCAGCAGCTTGGGGCGGACAGGGACCTACGAGCAGTACTTC.

V and J are TRBV7-3 and TRBJ2-3, with a possible D match to TRBD2 (5 bases). CDR3 length: 15 amino acids. V was clipped by 1 base and J by 0 bases, with 8 bases between them. The germline V gene has CDR1 SGHTA and CDR2 FQGTGA. Here the CDR3 reads CASSLNEGSTDTQYF. CDR3 nucleotide sequence: TGTGCCAGCAGCTTAAATGAGGGTAGCACAGATACGCAGTATTTT.

The chain recombines TRBV11-1 with TRBJ2-1; tentative D call: TRBD2 (5 bases). Trimming removed 1 base from V and 4 bases from J, with 11 bases in between. CDR1 is SGHAT, CDR2 FQDESV, per germline (reference sequence). The CDR3 contains 15 residues. The CDR3 sequence is CASSLGRPYYNEQFF. The CDR3 nucleotides read TGTGCCAGCAGCTTAGGGAGGCCGTATTACAATGAGCAGTTCTTC. The entire variable domain, with the rest obtained from reference TRBV11-1 and TRBJ2-1, is as follows: EAEVAQSPRYKITEKSQAVAFWCDPISGHATLYWYRQILGQGPELLVQFQDESVVDDSQLPKDRFSAERLKGVDSTLKIQPAELGDSAMYLCASSLGRPYYNEQFFGPGTRLTVL.

This clone has a handful of counts. The chain carries TRBV9 and TRBJ2-7; 12 bases line up with TRBD1. The CDR3 is 15 amino acids. Germline V gives CDR1 SGDLS, CDR2 YYNGEE. The J segment lost 6 bases and the V segment lost 5 bases, leaving 9 bases of the junction unmatched. CDR3 DNA: TGTGCCAGCAGTGCCCTGGGACAGGGGGCTGGCGAGCAGTACTTC. The encoded protein is CASSALGQGAGEQYF.

J is TRBJ1-2 and V is TRBV7-9; D not certain. CDR1 and CDR2 (germline): SEHNR, FQNEAQ (reference sequence). This CDR3 has 13 residues. Trimming removed 2 bases at V and 8 bases at J, with 12 bases between. CDR3 region: CASSLRPTEGYTF. Here the CDR3 DNA reads TGTGCCAGCAGCTTACGGCCGACGGAAGGCTACACCTTC.

This chain links TRBV7-9 with TRBJ2-7; 8 bases are a match to TRBD1. CDR1 is SEHNR and CDR2 is FQNEAQ in the germline V gene (reference sequence). The CDR3 spans 14 residues. V gave up 4 bases and J gave up 3 bases; unmatched junction bases: 5. The CDR3 protein is CASSSSTGGYEQYF. The CDR3 DNA reads as TGTGCCAGCAGCTCCTCAACAGGGGGCTACGAGCAGTACTTC. Full variable domain (outside the CDR3, taken from reference TRBV7-9 and TRBJ2-7): DTGVSQNPRHKITKRGQNVTFRCDPISEHNRLYWYRQTLGQGPEFLTYFQNEAQLEKSRLLSDRFSAERPKGSFSTLEIQRTEQGDSAMYLCASSSSTGGYEQYFGPGTRLTVT.

The chain carries TRBV27 and TRBJ1-6; D call uncertain. Germline CDR1 reads MNHEY; CDR2 reads SMNVEV (reference sequence). Between the trimmed V and J ends, which lost 3 bases and 2 bases, there was a span of 8 bases. This CDR3 comprises 15 residues. The chain's CDR3 is CASSFSFTYNSPLHF. CDR3 bases: TGTGCCAGCAGTTTCTCCTTCACCTATAATTCACCCCTCCACTTT.

The J gene is TRBJ2-5, the V gene TRBV29-1, with D tentatively TRBD1 or TRBD2 (6 bases each). The better agreement between TRBJ2-7 and the DNA end casts doubt on the J call. The CDR3 totals 15 residues. Per germline, CDR1 SQVTM and CDR2 ANQGSEA. This CDR3 reads CSVRRDNLISYEQYF. CDR3 DNA sequence: TGCAGCGTGAGGAGGGACAACCTTATCTCCTACGAGCAGTACTTC.

This clone was seen only a few times. The rearrangement links TRBV11-2 to TRBJ2-3; TRBD2 agrees at 7 bases. This CDR3 has 17 residues. J gave up 4 bases and V 5 bases, and 15 bases lay outside the gene matches. Germline V CDR1 and CDR2: SGHAT, FQNNGV. The CDR3 DNA reads TGTGCCAGCAGCCCCGGTTTGGGGAGGGCCAGCGCAGATACGCAGTATTTT. Protein: CASSPGLGRASADTQYF.

This clone was counted only a few times. The chain recombines TRBV10-3 with TRBJ1-4; TRBD1 is a possible D gene (5 bases). The CDR3 sequence is 13 residues long. Trimming stripped 3 bases from V and 8 bases from J, with 10 bases between. Per germline, CDR1 ENHRY and CDR2 SYGVKD. The CDR3 here is CAISEQRTEKLFF. DNA of the CDR3: TGTGCCATCAGTGAACAACGGACAGAAAAACTGTTTTTT.

The chain links TRBV6-4 to TRBJ2-3; the D gene is possibly TRBD2 (5 bases). V was pared by 3 bases and J by 0 bases, with 13 bases between. The CDR3 totals 16 residues. Germline V gene data show CDR1 as MRHNA and CDR2 as SNTAGT. The CDR3 sequence: CASSEMVLGSTDTQYF. Here the CDR3 DNA reads TGTGCCAGCAGTGAAATGGTACTAGGAAGCACAGATACGCAGTATTTT.

This clone turned up a few times. V usage is TRBV11-2 and J usage is TRBJ2-2; no clear D gene. There are 13 residues in the CDR3. From germline, CDR1 is SGHAT and CDR2 FQNNGV. Deletions cut 5 bases from V and 5 bases from J, with 9 bases between. CDR3 coding DNA: TGTGCCAGCAGCCTCGTCCGGACCGGGGAGCTGTTTTTT. Translation gives CASSLVRTGELFF. The complete variable domain, with remaining parts taken from reference TRBV11-2 and TRBJ2-2, reads EAGVAQSPRYKIIEKRQSVAFWCNPISGHATLYWYQQILGQGPKLLIQFQNNGVVDDSQLPKDRFSAERLKGVDSTLKIQPAKLEDSAVYLCASSLVRTGELFFGEGSRLTVL.

The chain carries TRBV5-4 and TRBJ2-5, with D unclear. There are 14 residues in the CDR3. Trimming cost V 0 bases and J 0 bases, with 6 bases left between them. Germline V gene data show CDR1 as SGHNT and CDR2 as YYREEE (reference sequence). This CDR3 reads CASSLAGNQETQYF. The CDR3, as DNA: TGTGCCAGCAGCTTGGCCGGTAACCAAGAGACCCAGTACTTC.

The chain has TRBV6-1 and TRBJ2-2; D perhaps matches TRBD1 (6 bases). This CDR3 comprises 15 residues. V gave up 0 bases and J gave up 7 bases, with 12 bases separating them. Germline V CDR1 and CDR2: MNHNS, SASEGT. As DNA, the CDR3 is TGTGCCAGCAGTGAAGCAGCGACCAGGGGCGGGGAGCTGTTTTTT. Its translation is CASSEAATRGGELFF.